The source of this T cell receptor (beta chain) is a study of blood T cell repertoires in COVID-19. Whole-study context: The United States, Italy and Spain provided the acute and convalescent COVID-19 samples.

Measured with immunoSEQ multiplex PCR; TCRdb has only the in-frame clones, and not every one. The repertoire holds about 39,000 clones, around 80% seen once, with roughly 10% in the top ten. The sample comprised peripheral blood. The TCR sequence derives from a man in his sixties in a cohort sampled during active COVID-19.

In nucleotides, the CDR3 is TGTGCCAGCAGCCGAAGCTCCTACGGCTACACCTTC. Translation gives CASSRSSYGYTF. The chain employs TRBV28 and TRBJ1-2, with no clear D. The V end was cut by 6 bases, the J end by 8 bases, with 13 bases between. The CDR3 runs 12 residues. Per the germline V gene, CDR1 is MDHEN and CDR2 is SYDVKM.